The 3 T cell receptor beta chains reported below all come from one sample, sequenced in a study of cytomegalovirus exposure and HLA in healthy donors. In the PCR, 60 Vbeta and 13 Jbeta primers were used. Clones were sequenced by immunoSEQ multiplex PCR, and TCRdb holds only the in-frame ones, with some missing. The data hold 80,000 to 100,000 clones, with roughly 86% observed a single time. The sample consisted of PBMCs. The receptors come from a human donor in good health.

The chain uses TRBV15 and TRBJ2-5; possible D gene TRBD2, 5 bases. The CDR3 is made up of 13 amino acids. Germline loops: CDR1 LNHNV, CDR2 YYDKDF (reference sequence). Trimming shortened V by 6 bases and J by 4 bases, and 12 bases separated the two germline ends. In nucleotides, the CDR3 is TGTGCCACCAGTCTCTTCGCGGGAGAGACCCAGTACTTC. This translates into CATSLFAGETQYF.

The chain employs TRBV7-2 and TRBJ1-5; 10 bases are shared with TRBD1. The CDR3 spans 14 residues. CDR1 and CDR2 (germline): SGHTA, FQGNSA. V shed 5 bases and J 7 bases; nucleotides not matched to a gene: 5. This chain's CDR3 is CASSLRQGAQPQHF. The CDR3, as DNA: TGTGCCAGCAGCCTTAGACAGGGGGCCCAGCCCCAGCATTTT.

The chain uses TRBV6-5 and TRBJ2-5; TRBD2 is a possible D gene (6 bases). The ends were cut back, 4 bases at V and 0 bases at J, with 12 bases in the middle. CDR1 is MNHEY, CDR2 SVGAGI, per germline. The length of the CDR3 is 15 residues. The CDR3 spells CASSSRETYQETQYF. The DNA for the CDR3 is TGTGCCAGCAGTTCTCGGGAGACCTACCAAGAGACCCAGTACTTC.